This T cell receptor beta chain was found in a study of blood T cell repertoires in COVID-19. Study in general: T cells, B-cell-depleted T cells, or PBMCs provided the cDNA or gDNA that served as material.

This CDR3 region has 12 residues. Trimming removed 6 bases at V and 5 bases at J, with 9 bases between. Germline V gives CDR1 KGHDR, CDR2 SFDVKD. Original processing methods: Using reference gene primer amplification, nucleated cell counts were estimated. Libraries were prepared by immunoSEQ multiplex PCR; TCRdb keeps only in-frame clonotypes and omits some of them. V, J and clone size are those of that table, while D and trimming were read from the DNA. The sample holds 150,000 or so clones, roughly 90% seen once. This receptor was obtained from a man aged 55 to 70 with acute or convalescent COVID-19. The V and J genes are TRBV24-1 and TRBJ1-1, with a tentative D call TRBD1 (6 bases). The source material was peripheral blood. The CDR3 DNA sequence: TGTGCCACCAGTCTGACAGGAACTGAAGCTTTCTTT. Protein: CATSLTGTEAFF.